This TCR beta chain emerged from a study of shared clonotypes between healthy human individuals. Study results and caveats: Clonotype sharing among donors was expected to depend on sequencing depth. Of the naive CD4 clonotypes, around 5% were shared across several donors. Sampling used blood alone; tissue repertoires probably differ.

Using immunoSEQ multiplex PCR, the repertoire was profiled, and TCRdb retains in-frame clones only, with some absent. The sample shows 2.3 million or so clones, approximately 93% of them seen only once. In the case of this clone: Its antigen is as yet unknown.

Germline values: CDR1 MGHRA, CDR2 YSYEKL. Unmatched junction bases numbered 1, after V lost 0 bases and J lost 4 bases. The CDR3 totals 15 residues. This TCR came from a man between 18 and 35 years old in good health. Some clones in this sample may be carry-over from other donors' samples. The sequencing sample was made of naive CD4+ T cells from PBMCs. Subset indicated: CD45RA+ positively selected. This chain connects TRBV4-1 to TRBJ2-1; 9 nucleotides agree with TRBD2. As DNA, the CDR3 is TGCGCCAGCAGCCAAGAGCTAGCGGGATACAATGAGCAGTTCTTC. Translating it yields CASSQELAGYNEQFF.